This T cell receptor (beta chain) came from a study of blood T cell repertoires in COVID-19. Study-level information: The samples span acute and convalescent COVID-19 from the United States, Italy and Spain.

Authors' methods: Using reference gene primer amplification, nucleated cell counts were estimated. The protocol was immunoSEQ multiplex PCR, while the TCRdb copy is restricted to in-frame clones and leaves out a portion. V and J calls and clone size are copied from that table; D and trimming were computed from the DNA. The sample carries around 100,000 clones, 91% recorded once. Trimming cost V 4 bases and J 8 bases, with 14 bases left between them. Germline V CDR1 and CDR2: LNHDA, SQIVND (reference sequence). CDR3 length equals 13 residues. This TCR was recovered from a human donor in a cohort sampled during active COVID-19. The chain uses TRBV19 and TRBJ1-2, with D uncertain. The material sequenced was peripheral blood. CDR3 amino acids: CASSRRAQRGYTF. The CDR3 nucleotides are TGTGCCAGTAGTAGGAGGGCCCAGAGGGGCTACACCTTC. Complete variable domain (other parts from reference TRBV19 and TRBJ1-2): DGGITQSPKYLFRKEGQNVTLSCEQNLNHDAMYWYRQDPGQGLRLIYYSQIVNDFQKGDIAEGYSVSREKKESFPLTVTSAQKNPTAFYLCASSRRAQRGYTFGSGTRLTVV.